This T cell receptor beta chain came from a study of T-cell memory formation after mild COVID-19. Findings and limits, study-wide: Of the contracting clones, CD4+ ones lay mainly in CM and EM, and CD8+ ones in EMRA. From day 15 to 85, contracting clones were balanced between CD4 and CD8, whereas later expanders leaned toward CD4+.

A single record per CDR3 protein comes from TCRdb applying MiXCR to the 5' RACE reads. The table lists 450,000 to 650,000 distinct CDR3 sequences, roughly 17% of them singletons. This CDR3 has 16 residues. In germline, CDR1 is SGHRS, CDR2 YFSETQ. Trimming pared 1 base from V and 0 bases from J, leaving 14 bases between. A few counts support this clonotype. Its antigen is not identified. The source of this sequence is an adult woman who had mild COVID-19 (a few samples of this study predate the infection). Cell type and time point are not known. V and J are TRBV5-1 and TRBJ2-7, with a weak D call TRBD1 (6 bases). The source material was PBMCs or a T cell subset sorted from them (not recorded which). The CDR3: CASSLNLQDSSYEQYF. The DNA for the CDR3 is TGCGCCAGCAGCTTGAACTTGCAGGACAGCTCCTACGAGCAGTACTTC.